The entry below gives a single TCR beta chain sequence along with its context. The V gene end was trimmed by 7 bases and the J gene end by 4 bases; junction bases not matched to a gene: 4. Germline CDR1 ENHRY, CDR2 SYGVKD. This CDR3 is built from 14 residues. Everyone who took part was roughly 18 to 90 years old, and they came from 24 US areas. Cohort assignment relied on participant-reported clinical history. The data were taken from a study of blood T cell repertoires in COVID-19. Study in general: The United States, Italy and Spain provided the acute and convalescent COVID-19 samples.

In the source study's methods: Amplification from reference gene primers served as the basis for estimated nucleated cell counts. TCRdb's table, derived via immunoSEQ multiplex PCR, lists solely in-frame clones and lacks some. The V and J calls and clone size are taken from that table; D and trimming were inferred from the DNA. Altogether approximately 200,000 clones are present, about 82% being singletons, with the ten largest covering 7% to 10%. Sequencing input: PBMCs or T cells enriched from blood (not recorded which). The chain is built from TRBV10-3 and TRBJ2-1; TRBD2 aligns across 10 bases. The sequence came from a young woman who had recovered from COVID-19. CDR3 loop: CAITGTSEYNEQFF. The CDR3 nucleotides read TGTGCCATCACCGGGACTAGCGAATACAATGAGCAGTTCTTC.